A selection of T cell receptor beta chains follows, all from one sample in a study of blood T cells in healthy people across ages. TCRdb used MiXCR to reprocess the 5' RACE reads, holding one entry per CDR3 protein. The profile covers 1.5 million to 2 million distinct CDR3 sequences, with about 28% appearing a single time and around 7.7% taken by the ten largest. The sequenced material came from blood. These receptors originate from a woman younger than 45 in good health. The CDR3 runs from the conserved cysteine through the conserved F or W. The order of the fields is D gene, J gene, V gene, clone size, CDR3 DNA, CDR3 protein. The D gene is left open where the match is weak. Clone size is stated in some rows and not others, as once, few, many or a class when expanded.

D gene: -; J gene: TRBJ1-5; V gene: TRBV12-3/TRBV12-4; clone size: once; CDR3 DNA: TGTGCCAGCAGTTTACAGGGAGGAATGAGCAATCAGCCCCAGCATTTT; CDR3 protein: CASSLQGGMSNQPQHF
D gene: TRBD2; J gene: TRBJ2-1; V gene: TRBV19; clone size: few; CDR3 DNA: TGTGCCAGTATGGGAGGACTAGCGGGAGCGGATGAGCAGTTCTTC; CDR3 protein: CASMGGLAGADEQFF
D gene: -; J gene: TRBJ2-7; V gene: TRBV7-2; clone size: -; CDR3 DNA: TGTGCCAGCAGCGGCAGGCTATACGAGCAGCACTTC; CDR3 protein: CASSGRLYEQHF
D gene: -; J gene: TRBJ2-7; V gene: TRBV5-1; clone size: few; CDR3 DNA: TGCGCCAGCAGCCTAGGGAACTACGAGCAGTGCTTC; CDR3 protein: CASSLGNYEQCF
D gene: -; J gene: TRBJ2-5; V gene: TRBV7-9; clone size: -; CDR3 DNA: TGTGCCAGCAGCTTATCCCTCGGGGCTTGGGAGACCCAGTACTTC; CDR3 protein: CASSLSLGAWETQYF
D gene: -; J gene: TRBJ1-2; V gene: TRBV7-9; clone size: -; CDR3 DNA: TGTGCCAGCAGCTGGATCCAAATCGGGGTGAAAGGCTACACCTTC; CDR3 protein: CASSWIQIGVKGYTF
D gene: -; J gene: TRBJ1-5; V gene: TRBV5-1; clone size: few; CDR3 DNA: TGCGCCAGCAGAGCTGGCGGGGACCTCAGGCAGCCCCAGCATTTT; CDR3 protein: CASRAGGDLRQPQHF
D gene: -; J gene: TRBJ1-4; V gene: TRBV20-1; clone size: -; CDR3 DNA: TGCAGTGCCCAGCCAGAGGCGGGCGATGAAAAACTGTTTTTT; CDR3 protein: CSAQPEAGDEKLFF
D gene: -; J gene: TRBJ1-1; V gene: TRBV11-2; clone size: -; CDR3 DNA: TGTGCCAGCAGCCAACCGGGAGGGGTCAACACTGAAACTTTCTTT; CDR3 protein: CASSQPGGVNTETFF
D gene: TRBD1; J gene: TRBJ2-2; V gene: TRBV10-1; clone size: few; CDR3 DNA: TGCGCCAGCAGCCCGGACAGGGGGCGGTCCACCGGGGAGCTGTTTTTT; CDR3 protein: CASSPDRGRSTGELFF
D gene: -; J gene: TRBJ2-1; V gene: TRBV19; clone size: -; CDR3 DNA: TGTGCCAGTTCTTCTTCCGACGGGGTATACAATGAGCAGTTCTTC; CDR3 protein: CASSSSDGVYNEQFF
D gene: TRBD2; J gene: TRBJ2-5; V gene: TRBV5-1; clone size: -; CDR3 DNA: TGCGCCAGCAGCGGATGGGACTCCCGGGGAGGGGAGACCCAGTACTTC; CDR3 protein: CASSGWDSRGGETQYF
D gene: TRBD2; J gene: TRBJ2-2; V gene: TRBV29-1; clone size: few; CDR3 DNA: TGCAGCGTCCGCGGGAGTATGGACACCGGGGAGCTGTTTTTT; CDR3 protein: CSVRGSMDTGELFF
D gene: -; J gene: TRBJ1-2; V gene: TRBV5-1; clone size: -; CDR3 DNA: TGCGCCAGCAGCCCGGATGGGACACTATATGGCTACACCTTC; CDR3 protein: CASSPDGTLYGYTF
D gene: -; J gene: TRBJ2-1; V gene: TRBV7-9; clone size: many; CDR3 DNA: TGTGCCAGCATCTTCCTGGTGGGAGGCATTCATGAGCAGTTCTTC; CDR3 protein: CASIFLVGGIHEQFF
D gene: -; J gene: TRBJ2-2; V gene: TRBV20-1; clone size: -; CDR3 DNA: TGCAGTGCTAGAGATCGGTGGGGGGAGGACACCGGGGAGCTGTTTTTT; CDR3 protein: CSARDRWGEDTGELFF
D gene: TRBD1; J gene: TRBJ2-2; V gene: TRBV10-3; clone size: few; CDR3 DNA: TGTGCCATCAGTGGAACAGGGGGTTTCAACACCGGGGAGCTGTTTTTT; CDR3 protein: CAISGTGGFNTGELFF
D gene: -; J gene: TRBJ2-3; V gene: TRBV10-3; clone size: -; CDR3 DNA: TGTGCCATCAGTGAGAAGGCAGATACGCAGTATTTT; CDR3 protein: CAISEKADTQYF
D gene: -; J gene: TRBJ1-4; V gene: TRBV5-1; clone size: few; CDR3 DNA: TGCGCCAGCAGCTTGGGACAGAAGGGAGAAAAACTGTTTTTT; CDR3 protein: CASSLGQKGEKLFF
D gene: TRBD2; J gene: TRBJ2-7; V gene: TRBV12-3/TRBV12-4; clone size: few; CDR3 DNA: TGTGCCAGCAGTTCCCGAGGACTAGCGGGCTTCTACGAGCAGTACTTC; CDR3 protein: CASSSRGLAGFYEQYF
D gene: -; J gene: TRBJ1-5; V gene: TRBV12-3/TRBV12-4; clone size: many; CDR3 DNA: TGTGCCAGCAGCCGGAGGGAATTCAATCAGCCCCAGCATTTT; CDR3 protein: CASSRREFNQPQHF
D gene: TRBD2; J gene: TRBJ2-7; V gene: TRBV7-7; clone size: few; CDR3 DNA: TGTGCCAGCAGCTTAGCGCAGGTAACTAGCGGGGACTACGAGCAGTACTTC; CDR3 protein: CASSLAQVTSGDYEQYF
D gene: -; J gene: TRBJ2-1; V gene: TRBV10-3; clone size: few; CDR3 DNA: TGTGCCATCAGTGGGGGCACTCAACGGGATAATGAGCAGTTCTTC; CDR3 protein: CAISGGTQRDNEQFF
D gene: -; J gene: TRBJ1-3; V gene: TRBV12-3/TRBV12-4; clone size: -; CDR3 DNA: TGTGCCAGCAGGGAACCGAAATCCAGCTCTGGAAACACCATATATTTT; CDR3 protein: CASREPKSSSGNTIYF
D gene: TRBD1; J gene: TRBJ2-5; V gene: TRBV24-1; clone size: -; CDR3 DNA: TGCGCCACCAGTGCCGGACAGGGCGCCCCCTATGAGCAGTACTTC; CDR3 protein: CATSAGQGAPYEQYF
D gene: TRBD1; J gene: TRBJ1-5; V gene: TRBV7-3; clone size: -; CDR3 DNA: TGTGCCAGCCCCGGAGACAGGGATAACAATCAGCCCCAGCATTTT; CDR3 protein: CASPGDRDNNQPQHF
D gene: TRBD2; J gene: TRBJ2-1; V gene: TRBV28; clone size: few; CDR3 DNA: TGTGCCAGCAGTCCGATTTGGGCGGGGGGCATCTACAATGAGCAGTTCTTC; CDR3 protein: CASSPIWAGGIYNEQFF
D gene: -; J gene: TRBJ1-2; V gene: TRBV20-1; clone size: few; CDR3 DNA: TGCAGTGCTAGAGACTCCGGACCACGTAGCTACACCTTC; CDR3 protein: CSARDSGPRSYTF
D gene: -; J gene: TRBJ2-5; V gene: TRBV20-1; clone size: -; CDR3 DNA: TGCAGTGCTCTCTTACCTAGTCGGGAGACCCAGTACTTC; CDR3 protein: CSALLPSRETQYF
D gene: TRBD1; J gene: TRBJ2-7; V gene: TRBV5-1; clone size: few; CDR3 DNA: TGCGCCAGCAGCTCCTACAGGGGGCCCCCCTCCTACGAGCAGTACTTC; CDR3 protein: CASSSYRGPPSYEQYF
D gene: -; J gene: TRBJ2-1; V gene: TRBV6-5; clone size: -; CDR3 DNA: TGTGCCAGCAGTTTCACGGGACAAAACTCCTACAATGAGCAGTTCTTC; CDR3 protein: CASSFTGQNSYNEQFF
D gene: -; J gene: TRBJ2-3; V gene: TRBV24-1; clone size: -; CDR3 DNA: TGTGCCACCAGTGGGAGTCCTCAGGGGACAGATACGCAGTATTTT; CDR3 protein: CATSGSPQGTDTQYF
D gene: -; J gene: TRBJ2-7; V gene: TRBV7-2; clone size: -; CDR3 DNA: TGTGCCAGCGGCTTACTGGTCGAGCAGTACTTC; CDR3 protein: CASGLLVEQYF
D gene: -; J gene: TRBJ2-7; V gene: TRBV5-1; clone size: few; CDR3 DNA: TGCGCCAGCAGCTTGGAGGGGAATACCTACGAGCAGTACTTC; CDR3 protein: CASSLEGNTYEQYF
D gene: TRBD2; J gene: TRBJ2-7; V gene: TRBV12-3/TRBV12-4; clone size: few; CDR3 DNA: TGTGCCAGCAGTTTAGGCGGGAGGCCCGCCGAGCAGTACTTC; CDR3 protein: CASSLGGRPAEQYF
D gene: -; J gene: TRBJ1-6; V gene: TRBV12-3/TRBV12-4; clone size: -; CDR3 DNA: TGTGCCAGCAGTTTAGCATATCTAAATTCACCCCTCCACTTT; CDR3 protein: CASSLAYLNSPLHF
D gene: -; J gene: TRBJ2-1; V gene: TRBV7-2; clone size: few; CDR3 DNA: TGTGCCAGCAGCTTTTGGGCTAGCGAATACAATGAGCAGTTCTTC; CDR3 protein: CASSFWASEYNEQFF
D gene: TRBD2; J gene: TRBJ2-7; V gene: TRBV7-6; clone size: -; CDR3 DNA: TGTGTCAGCAGCTTAAGGGGCCCGACTAGCGGCGAGCAGTACTTC; CDR3 protein: CVSSLRGPTSGEQYF
D gene: TRBD1; J gene: TRBJ2-3; V gene: TRBV9; clone size: -; CDR3 DNA: TGTGCCAGCAGCTCCGCACAGGGGGCGACGCAGTATTTT; CDR3 protein: CASSSAQGATQYF
D gene: -; J gene: TRBJ2-7; V gene: TRBV28; clone size: -; CDR3 DNA: TGTGCCAGCAGCCAACCGTCCGGACATACTTGCTACGAGCAGTACTTC; CDR3 protein: CASSQPSGHTCYEQYF
D gene: TRBD2; J gene: TRBJ2-1; V gene: TRBV18; clone size: few; CDR3 DNA: TGTACCAGCTCACCCCCGATGGCGGGGGGAGAGACCGATGAGCAGTTCTTC; CDR3 protein: CTSSPPMAGGETDEQFF
D gene: -; J gene: TRBJ2-3; V gene: TRBV11-2; clone size: -; CDR3 DNA: TGTGCCAGCAGTTTAGTGGACAGTGGGGCGGATACGCAGTATTTT; CDR3 protein: CASSLVDSGADTQYF
D gene: TRBD2; J gene: TRBJ2-3; V gene: TRBV6-4; clone size: -; CDR3 DNA: TGTGCCAGCAGTGACCCACGGGGGACTAGCGGGGGGTTGCACAGACCCCCAGATACGCAGTATTTT; CDR3 protein: CASSDPRGTSGGLHRPPDTQYF
D gene: -; J gene: TRBJ1-4; V gene: TRBV24-1; clone size: many; CDR3 DNA: TGTGCCACCAGTGACGGGCCAACAACTAATGAAAAACTGTTTTTT; CDR3 protein: CATSDGPTTNEKLFF
D gene: -; J gene: TRBJ2-3; V gene: TRBV5-1; clone size: -; CDR3 DNA: TGCGCCAGCAGCTTGGTGGGTGAAACCACAGATACGCAGTATTTT; CDR3 protein: CASSLVGETTDTQYF
D gene: -; J gene: TRBJ2-7; V gene: TRBV20-1; clone size: few; CDR3 DNA: TGCAGTGCTAGAGCTAGCGCAGGGCAATCCTACGAGCAGTACTTC; CDR3 protein: CSARASAGQSYEQYF
D gene: -; J gene: TRBJ2-2; V gene: TRBV9; clone size: few; CDR3 DNA: TGTGCCAGCAGCGTTATGGGAGTCACCGGGGAGCTGTTTTTT; CDR3 protein: CASSVMGVTGELFF
D gene: TRBD2; J gene: TRBJ2-5; V gene: TRBV6-1; clone size: -; CDR3 DNA: TGTGCCAGCGGGAGCGGGGGGGCCCACAATGAGCAGTACTTC; CDR3 protein: CASGSGGAHNEQYF
D gene: -; J gene: TRBJ1-1; V gene: TRBV7-9; clone size: -; CDR3 DNA: TGTGCCAGCAGCTTAGCTTGGCAGGGTCCTGGGGAGGAAGCTTTCTTT; CDR3 protein: CASSLAWQGPGEEAFF
D gene: TRBD1; J gene: TRBJ2-5; V gene: TRBV25-1; clone size: many; CDR3 DNA: TGTGCCAGCCAGGACAGGGCAGAGACCCAGTACTTC; CDR3 protein: CASQDRAETQYF
D gene: TRBD1; J gene: TRBJ2-3; V gene: TRBV10-3; clone size: -; CDR3 DNA: TGTGCCATCAGTGAGCCTGACAGGGGGCTCACAGATACGCAGTATTTT; CDR3 protein: CAISEPDRGLTDTQYF
D gene: -; J gene: TRBJ1-2; V gene: TRBV2; clone size: -; CDR3 DNA: TGTGCCAGCAGGGGGACGAGAAACTATGGCTACACCTTC; CDR3 protein: CASRGTRNYGYTF
D gene: TRBD1; J gene: TRBJ2-2; V gene: TRBV20-1; clone size: -; CDR3 DNA: TGCAGTGCCTCTACCGGGACAGGGAGGTCCGGGGAGCTGTTTTTT; CDR3 protein: CSASTGTGRSGELFF
D gene: -; J gene: TRBJ1-4; V gene: TRBV20-1; clone size: -; CDR3 DNA: TGCAGTGCTAAAGACCGGGGGCTATCCCTGGAAAAACTGTTTTTT; CDR3 protein: CSAKDRGLSLEKLFF